Listed below are T cell receptor beta chains from one sample, sequenced in a study of cytomegalovirus exposure and HLA in healthy donors. The table came from immunoSEQ multiplex PCR; TCRdb's copy has only in-frame clones and leaves some out. The sample totals approximately 60,000 clones. Sequences were obtained from PBMCs. Receptor source: a man aged 25 to 40 in good health and CMV-seropositive. Both conserved end residues are part of each CDR3. Each record gives: J gene, D gene, V gene, CDR3 DNA, CDR3 protein. A D gene is named only where the DNA matches it firmly.

J: TRBJ2-3; D: TRBD1; V: TRBV6-1; DNA: TGTGCCAGCAGTGAGGACAGGGGGCCAGATACGCAGTATTTT; CDR3: CASSEDRGPDTQYF
J: TRBJ2-3; D: TRBD2; V: TRBV6-1; DNA: TGTGCCAGCAGTGAACTAGCGGGGGGGTCAGATACGCAGTATTTT; CDR3: CASSELAGGSDTQYF
J: TRBJ2-3; D: TRBD1; V: TRBV6-1; DNA: TGTGCCGTATCCGGGACAGGGAGTCGGTGGGATACGCAGTATTTT; CDR3: CAVSGTGSRWDTQYF
J: TRBJ1-2; D: -; V: TRBV19; DNA: TGTGCCAGTAGTCCTGACCTAGGACAGAGCGATGGCTACACCTTC; CDR3: CASSPDLGQSDGYTF
J: TRBJ1-6; D: -; V: TRBV5-1; DNA: TGCGCCAGCAGCCCCCGAGGGAGCGATTCACCCCTCCACTTT; CDR3: CASSPRGSDSPLHF
J: TRBJ2-1; D: -; V: TRBV27; DNA: TGTGCCAGCAGTTGGGGGGGCCCCCCCAACTACAATGAGCAGTTCTTC; CDR3: CASSWGGPPNYNEQFF
J: TRBJ2-7; D: TRBD2; V: TRBV10-3; DNA: TGTGCCTCCGAGCGGGAGAGTACCTACGAGCAGTACTTC; CDR3: CASERESTYEQYF
J: TRBJ2-1; D: TRBD2; V: TRBV7-2; DNA: TGTGCCAGCAGCTCTGGGACTAGCGGGAGAGGTGAGCAGTTCTTC; CDR3: CASSSGTSGRGEQFF
J: TRBJ2-1; D: TRBD2; V: TRBV9; DNA: TGTGCCAGCAGCTTAAGCGGGGGCTCCTACAATGAGCAGTTCTTC; CDR3: CASSLSGGSYNEQFF
J: TRBJ1-1; D: -; V: TRBV28; DNA: TGTGCCAGCAGTTTGGGCAGCATGAACACTGAAGCTTTCTTT; CDR3: CASSLGSMNTEAFF
J: TRBJ1-5; D: -; V: TRBV7-5; DNA: TGTGCCAGAAGCTTAGCAGGGACAGGGGGCGGACAGCCCCAGCATTTT; CDR3: CARSLAGTGGGQPQHF
J: TRBJ2-7; D: TRBD2; V: TRBV7-6; DNA: TGTGCCAGCAGCCTGGGAGGGCGGGAGCAGTACTTC; CDR3: CASSLGGREQYF
J: TRBJ1-2; D: -; V: TRBV5-6; DNA: TGTGCCAGCAGCTTGGTCCAGGGGTATGGCTACACCTTC; CDR3: CASSLVQGYGYTF
J: TRBJ2-1; D: TRBD2; V: TRBV7-3; DNA: TGTGCCAGCAGCCCAGTAGCGGGTGCCTACAATGAGCAGTTCTTC; CDR3: CASSPVAGAYNEQFF
J: TRBJ2-7; D: TRBD1; V: TRBV27; DNA: TGTGCCAGCAGGACAGGGGGTGCCGAGCAGTACTTC; CDR3: CASRTGGAEQYF
J: TRBJ1-2; D: TRBD1; V: TRBV5-1; DNA: TGCGCCAGCAGCTCCGCCCACACTAAACCGGGACAGGCTCGTACCTTC; CDR3: CASSSAHTKPGQARTF
J: TRBJ1-1; D: -; V: TRBV30; DNA: TGTGCCTGGGAGGGCCGCCCGAACACTGAAGCTTTCTTT; CDR3: CAWEGRPNTEAFF
J: TRBJ1-1; D: -; V: TRBV30; DNA: TGTGCCTGGAGGATGGACATGAACACTGAAGCTTTCTTT; CDR3: CAWRMDMNTEAFF
J: TRBJ2-7; D: TRBD1; V: TRBV6-1; DNA: TGTGCCTCTCGGACAGGGGGCTACGAGCAGTACTTC; CDR3: CASRTGGYEQYF
J: TRBJ1-4; D: TRBD1; V: TRBV2; DNA: TGTGCCAGCACTATCCCGTCCGGGACAGACGGGGAAAAACTGTTTTTT; CDR3: CASTIPSGTDGEKLFF
J: TRBJ2-7; D: TRBD2; V: TRBV5-4; DNA: TGTGCCAGCAGCTCAGCCTTACGGAAAGGGGACTATGAGCAGTACTTC; CDR3: CASSSALRKGDYEQYF
J: TRBJ1-1; D: -; V: TRBV10-1; DNA: TGCGCCAGCAGCTCGGACACCCTCAAGGAAGCTTTCTTT; CDR3: CASSSDTLKEAFF
J: TRBJ2-3; D: -; V: TRBV6-1; DNA: TGTGCCAGCATTCTGGAGGGGGGGGGCGGAGATACGCAGTATTTT; CDR3: CASILEGGGGDTQYF
J: TRBJ2-1; D: TRBD2; V: TRBV9; DNA: TGTGCCAGCAGCGTAGGCCTAGCGGGGGTGGATGAGCAGTTCTTC; CDR3: CASSVGLAGVDEQFF
J: TRBJ1-4; D: -; V: TRBV19; DNA: TGTGCCAGTAGTATGTCGGCAGGGGTTGAAAAACTGTTTTTT; CDR3: CASSMSAGVEKLFF
J: TRBJ2-3; D: TRBD2; V: TRBV30; DNA: TGTGCCTGGAGCGGACCCATACTAGCGGGAGTGTCAGATAAGCAGTATTTT; CDR3: CAWSGPILAGVSDKQYF
J: TRBJ2-3; D: TRBD1; V: TRBV6-5; DNA: TGTGCCAGCAGTAGGACAGGGGTTAATGACGATACGCAGTATTTT; CDR3: CASSRTGVNDDTQYF
J: TRBJ2-1; D: TRBD1; V: TRBV6-4; DNA: TGTGCCAGCAGTGACAACGTAGGGGGCGACAATGGGCAGTTCTTC; CDR3: CASSDNVGGDNGQFF
J: TRBJ1-5; D: -; V: TRBV19; DNA: TGTGCCAGTAGTATAGGATCGCCGCCAGTTTTCAATCAGCCCCAGCATTTT; CDR3: CASSIGSPPVFNQPQHF
J: TRBJ1-1; D: -; V: TRBV7-9; DNA: TGTGCCAGCAGCTTTGGGGCGAACACTGAAGCTTTCTTT; CDR3: CASSFGANTEAFF
J: TRBJ1-2; D: -; V: TRBV7-9; DNA: TGTGCCAGCAGCTTGGCCGGGACTGGCTATGGCTACACCTTC; CDR3: CASSLAGTGYGYTF
J: TRBJ2-5; D: TRBD1; V: TRBV29-1; DNA: TGCAGCGTGTTTAGACAGGGTACCCAAGAGACCCAGTACTTC; CDR3: CSVFRQGTQETQYF
J: TRBJ2-2; D: -; V: TRBV6-6; DNA: TGTGCCAGCAGTTACCGGGAACCCGGGGAGCTGTTTTTT; CDR3: CASSYREPGELFF
J: TRBJ2-1; D: -; V: TRBV30; DNA: TGTGCCGGGGATCGCGCGGGGAGCTCCGACAATGAGCAGTTCTTC; CDR3: CAGDRAGSSDNEQFF
J: TRBJ1-1; D: -; V: TRBV6-1; DNA: TGTGCCAGCAGATTGACTGCTGAAGCTTTCTTT; CDR3: CASRLTAEAFF
J: TRBJ2-1; D: TRBD2; V: TRBV27; DNA: TGTGCCAGCAAAGCGGGAGTGTCCTACAATGAGCAGTTCTTC; CDR3: CASKAGVSYNEQFF
J: TRBJ2-1; D: TRBD2; V: TRBV5-6; DNA: TGTGCCAGCAGGGGGTCCCTAGCGGGGCCTTACAATGAGCAGTTCTTC; CDR3: CASRGSLAGPYNEQFF
J: TRBJ2-4; D: TRBD1; V: TRBV5-4; DNA: TGTGCCAGCAGCCGGGACAGCGGTATAGCCAAAAACATTCAGTACTTC; CDR3: CASSRDSGIAKNIQYF
J: TRBJ2-7; D: TRBD1; V: TRBV2; DNA: TGTGCCAGCAGTTACCGGGACAGGGTTTACGAGCAGTACTTC; CDR3: CASSYRDRVYEQYF
J: TRBJ2-7; D: -; V: TRBV28; DNA: TGTGCCAGCAGTTTGTACCGTAGCGCCTACGAGCAGTACTTC; CDR3: CASSLYRSAYEQYF
J: TRBJ1-5; D: -; V: TRBV5-1; DNA: TGCGCCAGCAGCTTGGGGCAGGAAGGACAGCCCCAGCATTTT; CDR3: CASSLGQEGQPQHF